Listed here is a single TCR beta chain. Its cognate antigen is unknown. This sample stems from a study of T cells in Graves' hyperthyroidism and ophthalmopathy. Amplification yielded TCR beta CDR3 regions, with RNA transcripts as the source. First-round RT-PCR with HTBI primers amplified the TCR CDR3 region. In TCRdb, the multiplex PCR reads were re-called with MiXCR into one record per CDR3 protein. This table has 280,000 or so distinct CDR3 sequences, roughly 15% appearing once. General observations from the study: Before onset, by a median of around 6.1 months, the model predicted ophthalmopathy. A model using 13 V-J features told ophthalmopathy apart from stable hyperthyroidism.

Blood was sampled at initial diagnosis of hyperthyroidism, prior to onset of any ophthalmopathy symptoms. Germline V CDR1 and CDR2: SGHNT, YENEEA. The V segment lost 4 bases and the J segment 0 bases; nucleotides outside the gene matches: 6. The CDR3 runs to 17 residues. This receptor was identified in a woman between 50 and 59 years old with Graves' hyperthyroidism that later progressed to Graves' ophthalmopathy. Sequencing used blood. The chain carries TRBV11-3 and TRBJ1-5; 10 positions agree with TRBD1. CDR3 sequence (DNA): TGTGCCAGCAGCTCCGGGACAGGGGATCATAGCAATCAGCCCCAGCATTTT. It translates to CASSSGTGDHSNQPQHF.